Below are 9 T cell receptor beta chains sequenced from a single sample in a study of graft-versus-host responses after intestinal transplantation. These TCRs are of unknown antigen specificity. The repertoire was sequenced with immunoSEQ multiplex PCR; TCRdb's copy has only in-frame clones and lacks some. The profile shows around 110,000 clones, roughly 87% of them singletons. Sequencing was performed on unstimulated CD4+ T cells sorted from spleen or lymph node cells, taken before transplant. The receptors stem from a human donor who was the organ donor for an intestinal transplant.

The V and J genes are TRBV18 and TRBJ1-2; 7 nucleotides align to TRBD1. The V gene's germline CDR1 is KGHSH and CDR2 LQKENI. V shed 2 bases, J shed 4 bases, and the junction held 1 base outside the gene matches. This CDR3 has 13 residues. CDR3 coding DNA: TGTGCCAGCTCACCAAACAGGGGCTATGGCTACACCTTC. Protein: CASSPNRGYGYTF.

This chain joins TRBV11-2 and TRBJ2-1; 9 bases are a match to TRBD2. Germline values: CDR1 SGHAT, CDR2 FQNNGV. CDR3 length: 16 amino acids. V trimming: 4 bases; J trimming: 5 bases; junction bases outside the gene matches: 9. As DNA, the CDR3 is TGTGCCAGCAGCTCGGGACTAGCTTTTCCCCACAATGAGCAGTTCTTC. This sequence encodes CASSSGLAFPHNEQFF.

As regards this clone: The junction does not match germline at one end; this may be a read error. This chain joins TRBV6-5 and TRBJ2-5; 7 bases fit TRBD2. The CDR3 spans 11 residues. Germline lookup yields CDR1 MNHEY and CDR2 SVGAGI. The CDR3 spells CVSSSGETQYF. The CDR3 DNA follows: TGTGTCAGCAGTAGCGGGGAGACCCAGTACTTC.

This chain connects TRBV6-4 to TRBJ2-3, with D unresolved. The CDR3 is 16 amino acids. The germline V gene encodes CDR1 MRHNA and CDR2 SNTAGT. Trimming cost V 3 bases and J 0 bases, with 13 bases left between them. The DNA of the CDR3 is TGTGCCAGCAGTGAGCGTCTGGGTCGAAGCACAGATACGCAGTATTTT. It encodes CASSERLGRSTDTQYF.

The CDR3 sequence: CASSWGERRDRGTEAFF. CDR3 DNA: TGTGCCAGCAGCTGGGGGGAAAGACGAGACAGGGGCACTGAAGCTTTCTTT. V usage is TRBV5-6 and J usage is TRBJ1-1; the match to TRBD1 covers 8 bases. The J segment lost 4 bases and the V segment lost 3 bases, leaving 14 bases of the junction unmatched. CDR3 length: 17 residues. Germline loops: CDR1 SGHDT, CDR2 YYEEEE.

This chain connects TRBV19 to TRBJ2-2; possible D gene TRBD1, 5 bases. Trimming removed 6 bases at V and 6 bases at J, with 14 bases between. The germline V gene has CDR1 LNHDA and CDR2 SQIVND (reference sequence). There are 14 residues in the CDR3. The CDR3, as DNA: TGTGCCAGTAGGCCAGGGTTACTATCCGGGGAGCTGTTTTTT. Translating it yields CASRPGLLSGELFF.

This chain connects TRBV11-2 to TRBJ2-1; D is uncertain. Germline V lookup: CDR1 SGHAT, CDR2 FQNNGV. The CDR3 contains 14 residues. Trimming pared 5 bases from V and 6 bases from J, leaving 14 bases between. CDR3 DNA: TGTGCCAGCAGCCCTAGACCAAGTAGCAATGAGCAGTTCTTC. Translated, it gives CASSPRPSSNEQFF.

The genes are TRBV7-3 and TRBJ2-1; 10 positions match TRBD2. The CDR3 is 16 residues long. Germline values: CDR1 SGHTA, CDR2 FQGTGA. V gave up 5 bases and J gave up 3 bases; unmatched junction bases: 7. The CDR3: CASSPTRLAGYNEQFF. For the CDR3, the DNA is TGTGCCAGCAGCCCGACGCGACTAGCGGGCTACAATGAGCAGTTCTTC.

The genes are TRBV11-2 and TRBJ2-1; 9 positions match TRBD2. CDR3 length: 18 amino acids. V lost 1 base and J lost 7; bases outside the gene matches: 14. The germline CDR1 and CDR2 sequences are SGHAT and FQNNGV. The CDR3 nucleotides are TGTGCCAGCAGCTTAGCAGGATATAGCGGGAGTTCTAGGAATGAGCAGTTCTTC. Amino acid sequence: CASSLAGYSGSSRNEQFF.